This T cell receptor (beta chain) was documented in a study of T cells in Graves' hyperthyroidism and ophthalmopathy. Points from the study as a whole: In the blood, most expanded thyroid clonotypes above 0.001 appeared as well.

The study enrolled patients aged 18 to 65 with newly diagnosed hyperthyroidism of under 2 months' duration. Uncontrolled infection, other autoimmune disease, pregnancy and lactation each barred patients from inclusion. From germline, CDR1 is MNHEY and CDR2 SVGEGT. The CDR3 is 15 amino acids. Trimming cost V 2 bases and J 2 bases; bases outside gene matches: 6. Comment on this clonotype: Its target is not known.

Regions amplified from RNA transcripts were the TCR beta CDR3 regions. Primed by the HTBI set, a first-round RT-PCR was run on the TCR CDR3. TCRdb passed the multiplex PCR reads through MiXCR, listing each CDR3 protein once. The data hold fewer than 450,000 distinct CDR3 sequences, with approximately 18% observed a single time. This receptor was obtained from a woman between 25 and 40 years old with Graves' hyperthyroidism that later progressed to Graves' ophthalmopathy. This sequence joins TRBV6-2 or TRBV6-3 and TRBJ2-7, with 7 bases that match TRBD2. The sequencing sample was made of blood. CDR3 residues: CASSYRPSGAYEQYF. CDR3 DNA sequence: TGTGCCAGCAGTTACCGCCCTAGCGGTGCCTACGAGCAGTACTTC.